The 22 T cell receptor beta chains presented below share a single source sample, sequenced in a study of CD8 T cells in ankylosing spondylitis. TCRdb called the 5' RACE reads again in MiXCR, with one record for every CDR3 protein. The sample lists about 240,000 distinct CDR3 sequences; around 7.8% were seen once. The sequenced sample was blood, either unsorted or a sorted T cell fraction (not recorded which). Every receptor here comes from a male donor with ankylosing spondylitis or in good health (not recorded which).

This clonotype was detected many times. This chain uses TRBV6-2 or TRBV6-3 with TRBJ1-5; 12 nucleotides line up with TRBD1. V lost 5 bases, J lost 2 bases, and 13 bases stayed unmatched. The CDR3 is 19 residues long. Germline V gene data show CDR1 as MNHEY and CDR2 as SVGEGT. The CDR3 protein is CASSPPWDRGRRGNQPQHF. In DNA, the CDR3 is TGTGCCAGCAGTCCCCCCTGGGACAGGGGGCGCCGAGGCAATCAGCCCCAGCATTTT.

This clonotype came up a few times. In DNA form, the CDR3 reads TGCAGCGTTGAACGGCAGCTGAACACTGAAGCTTTCTTT. This sequence encodes CSVERQLNTEAFF. The chain couples TRBV29-1 to TRBJ1-1; D gene unclear. Trimming pared 2 bases from V and 0 bases from J, leaving 7 bases between. The CDR3 runs to 13 residues. Germline CDR1 reads SQVTM; CDR2 reads ANQGSEA.

This clonotype was counted many times. The V and J genes are TRBV5-1 and TRBJ2-2; D may be TRBD1 or TRBD2 (5 bases each). The CDR3 length is 15 residues. CDR1 SGHRS and CDR2 YFSETQ come from the germline V gene. Trimming took 4 bases from V and 4 from J, leaving 14 bases between them. The CDR3 coding sequence is TGCGCCAGCAGCGTCAGGGAGATCGGCACCGGGGAGCTGTTTTTT. This translates into CASSVREIGTGELFF.

In this sample, this clonotype turned up many times. The chain recombines TRBV5-1 with TRBJ2-7; 11 nucleotides line up with TRBD1. CDR3 length: 15 amino acids. V lost 3 bases, J lost 5 bases, and 7 bases stayed unmatched. Germline V CDR1 and CDR2: SGHRS, YFSETQ. The CDR3 spells CASSWTGTGGDEQYF. The CDR3 nucleotides read TGCGCCAGCAGCTGGACCGGGACAGGGGGGGACGAGCAGTACTTC.

This clonotype was recorded at least ten times. The chain carries TRBV29-1 and TRBJ2-7; 9 bases line up with TRBD2. Germline V gene lookup returns CDR1 SQVTM and CDR2 ANQGSEA. V was pared by 8 bases and J by 3 bases, with 14 bases of the junction left unmatched. CDR3 length: 15 amino acids. This CDR3 reads CSQREGLAAFYEQYF. As DNA, the CDR3 is TGCAGCCAGAGGGAGGGACTAGCTGCTTTCTACGAGCAGTACTTC.

Ten or more counts support this clonotype. V is TRBV20-1 and J is TRBJ2-7; no clear D gene. V was cut by 2 bases and J by 1 base, with 12 bases left in between. Germline V gene data show CDR1 as DFQATT and CDR2 as SNEGSKA (reference sequence). This CDR3 is built from 14 residues. CDR3 DNA: TGCAGTGCTAGAATACTAAACGGATCCTACGAGCAGTACTTC. As protein: CSARILNGSYEQYF.

The rearrangement uses TRBV3-1 and TRBJ1-3; D gene uncertain. In germline, CDR1 is LGHDT, CDR2 YNNKEL (reference sequence). The ends were cut back, 1 base at V and 1 base at J, with 8 bases in the middle. The CDR3 contains 15 residues. CDR3 sequence: CASSQVLASGNTIYF. The CDR3 DNA sequence: TGTGCCAGCAGCCAAGTACTGGCTTCTGGAAACACCATATATTTT.

This clonotype was detected only a few times. The chain uses TRBV9 and TRBJ2-1, with no clear D. The CDR3 contains 11 residues. Germline assignment: CDR1 SGDLS and CDR2 YYNGEE. V lost 3 bases to trimming and J lost 10 bases, with 8 bases between them. In DNA form, the CDR3 reads TGTGCCAGCAGCGACCGGCTAGAGCAGTTCTTC. This translates into CASSDRLEQFF.

This rearrangement joins TRBV7-9 to TRBJ2-7, with TRBD1 as a possible D gene (6 bases). Trimming pared 5 bases from V and 9 bases from J, leaving 29 bases between. The CDR3 sequence is 17 residues long. CDR1 is SEHNR, CDR2 FQNEAQ, per germline (reference sequence). The CDR3 sequence: CASSPPQTTGIRGVQYF. The CDR3 DNA is TGTGCCAGCAGCCCTCCCCAGACCACAGGGATTAGAGGCGTGCAGTACTTC.

This clonotype was detected many times. The V gene is TRBV12-3 or TRBV12-4, the J gene TRBJ2-4, with D perhaps TRBD1 or TRBD2 (6 bases each). This CDR3 region has 18 residues. V was clipped by 2 bases and J by 4 bases, with 21 bases between them. The CDR3 reads CASSLSHQGWGAKNIQYF. As DNA, the CDR3 is TGTGCCAGCAGTTTATCCCATCAGGGGTGGGGGGCTAAAAACATTCAGTACTTC.

The rearrangement links TRBV25-1 to TRBJ2-1; TRBD1 is a possible D gene (6 bases). The CDR3 has 12 residues. Germline CDR1 MGHDK, CDR2 SYGVNS. V was clipped by 3 bases and J by 15 bases, with 15 bases between them. DNA of the CDR3: TGTGCCAGCAGTGAGCCAACAGGGCCCCTGTTCTTC. It specifies CASSEPTGPLFF. The whole variable domain, remainder taken from reference TRBV25-1 and TRBJ2-1, is EADIYQTPRYLVIGTGKKITLECSQTMGHDKMYWYQQDPGMELHLIHYSYGVNSTEKGDLSSESTVSRIRTEHFPLTLESARPSHTSQYLCASSEPTGPLFFGPGTRLTVL.

The chain is built from TRBV5-1 and TRBJ1-2, with 11 bases that match TRBD1. V trimming: 3 bases; J trimming: 6 bases; junction bases outside the gene matches: 4. The CDR3 runs 14 residues. Germline V gives CDR1 SGHRS, CDR2 YFSETQ. CDR3 nucleotide sequence: TGCGCCAGCAGCTCAGGACAGGGGGCGGATGGCTACACCTTC. It encodes CASSSGQGADGYTF.

This clonotype was seen ten or more times. The chain carries TRBV20-1 and TRBJ2-5; D gene unclear. Trimming left V 4 bases short and J 3 bases short, with 15 bases between. This CDR3 has 14 residues. Per germline, CDR1 DFQATT and CDR2 SNEGSKA (reference sequence). CDR3 sequence: CSATYGTAKETQYF. CDR3 in DNA: TGCAGTGCTACATACGGAACAGCTAAAGAGACCCAGTACTTC.

This chain uses TRBV30 with TRBJ2-3; 11 nucleotides line up with TRBD2. Germline trimming cut 5 bases from V and 3 bases from J; bases unmatched to any gene: 7. This CDR3 spans 15 amino acids. The germline gives CDR1 GTSNPN, CDR2 SVGIG (reference sequence). The CDR3 DNA is TGTGCCTGGTCGATAGCGGGAGGGGTAACAGATACGCAGTATTTT. Amino acids: CAWSIAGGVTDTQYF.

This clonotype has ten or more counts. The chain links TRBV7-9 to TRBJ2-1; tentative D call: TRBD2 (5 bases). This CDR3 spans 15 amino acids. Germline loops: CDR1 SEHNR, CDR2 FQNEAQ (reference sequence). V lost 1 base and J lost 1, with 8 bases in between. The CDR3 reads CASSLVQRSYNEQFF. In nucleotides, the CDR3 is TGTGCCAGCAGCTTAGTCCAGCGGTCCTACAATGAGCAGTTCTTC.

This clonotype was picked up many times. The CDR3 coding sequence is TGCAGCGTTGTTCATCGAGGACAGGGGACGACTGAAGCTTTCTTT. It translates to CSVVHRGQGTTEAFF. The chain uses TRBV29-1 and TRBJ1-1; TRBD1 aligns across 9 bases. Unmatched junction bases numbered 11, after V lost 4 bases and J lost 5 bases. The CDR3 covers 15 residues. In germline, CDR1 is SQVTM, CDR2 ANQGSEA. Combining the CDR3 with reference TRBV29-1 and TRBJ1-1 gives the whole variable domain SAVISQKPSRDICQRGTSLTIQCQVDSQVTMMFWYRQQPGQSLTLIATANQGSEATYESGFVIDKFPISRPNLTFSTLTVSNMSPEDSSIYLCSVVHRGQGTTEAFFGQGTRLTVV.

In this sample, this clonotype turned up many times. This rearrangement joins TRBV10-2 to TRBJ2-3; D is ambiguous. This CDR3 has 13 residues. CDR1 is WSHSY and CDR2 is SAAADI in the germline V gene. V dropped 6 bases and J dropped 2 bases, with 9 bases sitting between them. The CDR3 loop is CASSSPPTDTQYF. The DNA for the CDR3 is TGCGCCAGCAGCTCGCCCCCCACAGATACGCAGTATTTT.

This clonotype has a count of ten or more. CDR3 DNA sequence: TGCAGTGCTAGACTTTGGGACACGAGCTCCTACAATGAGCAGTTCTTC. Its translation: CSARLWDTSSYNEQFF. This rearrangement joins TRBV20-1 to TRBJ2-1; D might be TRBD1 (6 bases). The germline V and J ends were trimmed by 2 bases and 0 bases, with 14 bases remaining between them. CDR1 DFQATT and CDR2 SNEGSKA come from the germline V gene (reference sequence). CDR3 length equals 16 residues.

The V and J genes are TRBV29-1 and TRBJ2-2; tentatively, D is TRBD1 or TRBD2 (5 bases each). Trimming left V 6 bases short and J 7 bases short, with 12 bases between. Germline V gene data show CDR1 as SQVTM and CDR2 as ANQGSEA. The CDR3 sequence is 12 residues long. The DNA of the CDR3 is TGCAGCGTGGGGCAGCGGAGCGGGGAGCTGTTTTTT. Translating gives CSVGQRSGELFF.

This clonotype was detected many times. V gene TRBV24-1 combines with J gene TRBJ2-2, with 10 bases matching TRBD2. V lost 3 bases and J lost 6; bases outside the gene matches: 9. CDR1 KGHDR and CDR2 SFDVKD come from the germline V gene. The CDR3 consists of 17 residues. The CDR3 here is CATSDLQAGGPSGELFF. In nucleotides, the CDR3 is TGTGCCACCAGTGATCTCCAAGCGGGAGGGCCTTCCGGGGAGCTGTTTTTT.

The table lists this clonotype with a few counts. V is TRBV7-2 and J is TRBJ2-7, with 8 bases fitting TRBD2. The CDR3 spans 15 residues. With V trimmed by 5 bases and J by 4 bases, 10 bases remained unmatched. The germline V gene encodes CDR1 SGHTA and CDR2 FQGNSA. The CDR3 sequence is CASSVTGGGFYEQYF. As DNA, the CDR3 is TGTGCCAGCAGCGTAACGGGGGGGGGATTTTACGAGCAGTACTTC.

This clonotype has just a few counts. The chain employs TRBV5-1 and TRBJ2-5; 7 bases agree with TRBD1. The germline gives CDR1 SGHRS, CDR2 YFSETQ. The ends lost 3 bases at V and 6 bases at J; junction bases unmatched: 8. The CDR3 runs 14 residues. CDR3 sequence reads: CASSYLQGVKTQYF. The CDR3 DNA reads as TGCGCCAGCAGCTACCTGCAGGGGGTAAAGACCCAGTACTTC.